The TCR beta chain under discussion was sequenced for a study of blood T cell repertoires in COVID-19. Study background: COVID-19 samples from acute and convalescent phases originated in the United States, Italy and Spain. T cells, B-cell-depleted T cells, or PBMCs supplied cDNA or gDNA.

CDR1 is LNHDA and CDR2 is SQIVND in the germline V gene (reference sequence). There are 14 residues in the CDR3. The J segment lost 8 bases and the V segment lost 5 bases, leaving 9 bases of the junction unmatched. Original processing methods: For nucleated cells, counts were estimated from reference gene primer amplification. The protocol was immunoSEQ multiplex PCR, while the TCRdb copy is restricted to in-frame clones and leaves out a portion. The V and J calls and clone size are taken from that table; D and trimming were inferred from the DNA. Among 68,000 or so clones listed, around three quarters were seen once.

The sequence derives from a human donor in a cohort sampled during active COVID-19. The rearrangement joins TRBV19 to TRBJ2-1; TRBD2 matches 7 bases. Sequencing used peripheral blood. The CDR3 bases are TGTGCCAGTAGTGTGACGGGGGGAGAGCATGAGCAGTTCTTC. This encodes CASSVTGGEHEQFF.